Reported below is one T cell receptor beta chain. Its antigen is currently unknown. The data stem from a study of cytomegalovirus exposure and HLA in healthy donors. This CDR3 has 13 amino acids. Trimming took off 5 bases at V and 3 bases at J, with 7 bases between the two ends. The V gene's germline CDR1 is LNHNV and CDR2 YYDKDF (reference sequence). Study results and limitations: A later analysis linked a missense variant in DCLRE1C to the trimming of TCR beta V and J genes.

The primer mix had 60 Vbeta and 13 Jbeta primers. Measured with immunoSEQ multiplex PCR; TCRdb has only the in-frame clones, and not every one. The table records 150,000 or so clones, 60% to 80% of them present only once. Sequencing was done on a sample of PBMCs. This clonotype originated in a woman in her 40s in good health and CMV-seronegative. This chain joins TRBV15 and TRBJ2-2, with D unclear. This CDR3 is CATSDFDTGELFF. In DNA, the CDR3 is TGTGCCACCAGCGACTTCGACACCGGGGAGCTGTTTTTT. The full variable domain, rest sourced from reference TRBV15 and TRBJ2-2, is DAMVIQNPRYQVTQFGKPVTLSCSQTLNHNVMYWYQQKSSQAPKLLFHYYDKDFNNEADTPDNFQSRRPNTSFCFLDIRSPGLGDTAMYLCATSDFDTGELFFGEGSRLTVL.